Listed here are 24 T cell receptor beta chains from one sample, sequenced in a study of cytomegalovirus exposure and HLA in healthy donors. A multiplex PCR was run with 60 Vbeta primers and 13 Jbeta primers. TCRdb's copy holds only in-frame clones and misses some; the assay was immunoSEQ multiplex PCR. The sample records 150,000 to 200,000 clones, 80% being singletons. Sequencing was carried out using PBMCs. These receptors all come from a woman between 25 and 40 years old in good health and CMV-seronegative.

The chain recombines TRBV6-5 with TRBJ2-7; D might be TRBD1 (7 bases). The V end was cut by 4 bases, the J end by 1 base, with 11 bases between. Germline lookup yields CDR1 MNHEY and CDR2 SVGAGI. This CDR3 has 14 amino acids. The CDR3 nucleotides are TGTGCCAGCAGTTTGACAGGGAGGTCCTACGAGCAGTACTTC. This encodes CASSLTGRSYEQYF.

The chain recombines TRBV2 with TRBJ1-1, with D possibly matching TRBD1 (5 bases). Germline CDR1 SNHLY, CDR2 FYNNEI. The CDR3 extends over 14 amino acids. The V and J ends lost 8 bases and 0 bases respectively, with 13 bases between them. In DNA, the CDR3 is TGTGCCAGCCAAAGGACAACGCTGAACACTGAAGCTTTCTTT. Its protein product is CASQRTTLNTEAFF.

This chain joins TRBV27 and TRBJ1-6, with D hard to call. The CDR3 length is 12 residues. V dropped 3 bases and J dropped 9 bases, with 6 bases sitting between them. Germline-derived CDR1 and CDR2 are MNHEY and SMNVEV (reference sequence). The CDR3 here is CASSFSSSPLHF. The CDR3 DNA sequence: TGTGCCAGCAGTTTTTCTAGTTCACCCCTCCACTTT.

There are a few counts of this clone. The genes are TRBV20-1 and TRBJ2-1; D call uncertain. V lost 0 bases to trimming and J lost 13 bases, with 10 bases between them. The CDR3 runs 11 residues. Germline V gives CDR1 DFQATT, CDR2 SNEGSKA (reference sequence). This chain's CDR3 is CSARDMAPQFF. The CDR3 region has the DNA TGCAGTGCTAGAGATATGGCTCCTCAGTTCTTC.

A few counts support this clone. The chain links TRBV19 to TRBJ2-7, with 12 positions matching TRBD1. CDR1 is LNHDA and CDR2 is SQIVND in the germline V gene (reference sequence). Losses at the gene ends were 5 bases for V and 6 bases for J; bases not matched to a gene: 5. This CDR3 is 14 amino acids long. The CDR3 nucleotides are TGTGCCAGTAGTCAGGGGACAGGGGGCGTCGAGCAGTACTTC. Protein: CASSQGTGGVEQYF.

This clone was counted between two and nine times. V gene TRBV19 combines with J gene TRBJ1-5; weak D call: TRBD1 (5 bases). Per germline, CDR1 LNHDA and CDR2 SQIVND (reference sequence). The CDR3 has 15 amino acids. Trimming removed 2 bases at V and 3 bases at J, with 11 bases between. CDR3 protein: CASSIMGRNNQPQHF. CDR3 coding DNA: TGTGCCAGTAGTATAATGGGGCGGAACAATCAGCCCCAGCATTTT.

J is TRBJ2-4 and V is TRBV19; 14 positions match TRBD2. After removal of 3 bases from V and 8 bases from J, the junction contained 9 bases not matched to a gene. This CDR3 contains 17 residues. Germline CDR1 is LNHDA and CDR2 is SQIVND (reference sequence). The CDR3 spells CASSIKRTSGGYDIQYF. CDR3 nucleotide sequence: TGTGCCAGTAGTATCAAAAGGACTAGCGGGGGGTACGACATTCAGTACTTC.

This chain uses TRBV5-6 with TRBJ1-5, with D perhaps TRBD1 (6 bases). The germline V and J ends were trimmed by 5 bases and 3 bases, with 15 bases remaining between them. Germline V gene lookup returns CDR1 SGHDT and CDR2 YYEEEE. The CDR3 is 15 amino acids. This CDR3 is CASSSGTNNNQPQHF. In nucleotides, the CDR3 is TGTGCCAGCAGTTCCGGGACAAACAACAATCAGCCCCAGCATTTT.

This chain links TRBV10-1 with TRBJ2-3, with D tentatively TRBD2 (6 bases). Germline assignment: CDR1 WNHNN and CDR2 SYGVQD (reference sequence). Trimming removed 3 bases from V and 3 bases from J, with 10 bases in between. The CDR3 extends over 14 amino acids. Here the CDR3 DNA reads TGCGCCAGCAGTGACCCCGGGACTACAGATACGCAGTATTTT. It encodes CASSDPGTTDTQYF.

This chain connects TRBV7-6 to TRBJ2-1, with 7 positions matching TRBD2. The CDR3 has 14 residues. Germline assignment: CDR1 SGHVS and CDR2 FNYEAQ. J was trimmed by 9 bases and V by 4 bases; bases with no gene match: 9. The DNA for the CDR3 is TGTGCCAGCAGCTGGGGGGGACCCCGCGGTGAGCAGTTCTTC. It translates to CASSWGGPRGEQFF. Full variable domain (rest looked up from reference TRBV7-6 and TRBJ2-1): GAGVSQSPRYKVTKRGQDVALRCDPISGHVSLYWYRQALGQGPEFLTYFNYEAQQDKSGLPNDRFSAERPEGSISTLTIQRTEQRDSAMYRCASSWGGPRGEQFFGPGTRLTVL.

The chain couples TRBV7-2 to TRBJ1-4; 8 positions match TRBD1. The CDR3 runs 13 residues. Germline CDR1 is SGHTA and CDR2 is FQGNSA. J gave up 8 bases and V 5 bases, and 4 bases lay outside the gene matches. The CDR3 region is CASSPYRGEKLFF. In nucleotides, the CDR3 is TGTGCCAGCAGCCCTTACAGGGGGGAAAAACTGTTTTTT. The full variable domain, in which reference TRBV7-2 and TRBJ1-4 provide the parts outside the CDR3, is GAGVSQSPSNKVTEKGKDVELRCDPISGHTALYWYRQSLGQGLEFLIYFQGNSAPDKSGLPSDRFSAERTGGSVSTLTIQRTQQEDSAVYLCASSPYRGEKLFFGSGTQLSVL.

As for this clone: One end of the junction fails to match germline, which may point to a read error. V is TRBV18 and J is TRBJ2-5; D gene ambiguous. Germline CDR1 reads KGHSH; CDR2 reads LQKENI. The CDR3 consists of 12 residues. In DNA, the CDR3 is TGTGCTAGCTCACCCTCTCAGGAGACCCAGTACTTC. This sequence encodes CASSPSQETQYF.

The rearrangement joins TRBV5-1 to TRBJ1-3; D perhaps matches TRBD1 (6 bases). The CDR3 is made up of 19 amino acids. Germline-derived CDR1 and CDR2 are SGHRS and YFSETQ. Trimming left V 4 bases short and J 8 bases short, with 31 bases between. CDR3 sequence: CASSVPMTGLSLSGHTIYF. CDR3 DNA: TGCGCCAGCAGCGTCCCTATGACAGGTCTATCCCTCTCTGGTCACACCATATATTTT.

This clone appeared a few times. The chain is built from TRBV4-2 and TRBJ1-4, with a tentative D call TRBD1 (6 bases). In germline, CDR1 is LGHNA, CDR2 YNFKEQ. Trimming left V 2 bases short and J 4 bases short, with 14 bases between. The CDR3 sequence is 16 residues long. The CDR3 DNA reads as TGTGCCAGCAGCCAACAACAGGGAAAGGGTAATGAAAAACTGTTTTTT. Translation: CASSQQQGKGNEKLFF.

The genes are TRBV18 and TRBJ1-6; 7 bases agree with TRBD1. CDR1 KGHSH and CDR2 LQKENI come from the germline V gene. The ends lost 6 bases at V and 8 bases at J; junction bases unmatched: 7. The CDR3 consists of 14 residues. Here the CDR3 reads CASSPTDRDSPLHF. CDR3 sequence (DNA): TGTGCCAGCTCTCCAACTGACAGGGATTCACCCCTCCACTTT.

This chain uses TRBV4-1 with TRBJ2-3; TRBD2 might be the D (6 bases). Germline V gene lookup returns CDR1 MGHRA and CDR2 YSYEKL. The CDR3 consists of 16 residues. V was shortened by 0 bases and J by 7 bases, with 17 bases between the two germline ends. CDR3 nucleotides: TGCGCCAGCAGCCAAGAGGTGAGGGCTAGCGCAAATACGCAGTATTTT. It specifies CASSQEVRASANTQYF.

This chain uses TRBV11-2 with TRBJ2-7; D call uncertain. Trimming stripped 4 bases from V and 3 bases from J, with 13 bases between. In germline, CDR1 is SGHAT, CDR2 FQNNGV. CDR3 length: 14 amino acids. The CDR3: CASSSRLGFYEQYF. The CDR3 nucleotides read TGTGCCAGCAGCTCAAGACTGGGTTTCTACGAGCAGTACTTC.

This clone was recorded a few times. The rearrangement joins TRBV5-6 to TRBJ1-2, with a possible D match to TRBD1 (6 bases). The germline V gene has CDR1 SGHDT and CDR2 YYEEEE. This CDR3 has 13 amino acids. V was clipped by 3 bases and J by 10 bases, with 16 bases between them. This CDR3 is CASSSPLGQSYTF. CDR3 sequence (DNA): TGTGCCAGCAGCTCCCCACTAGGACAGTCCTACACCTTC.

The CDR3 is CASSLALTGLGSGYTF. The DNA of the CDR3 is TGTGCCAGCAGCTTGGCCCTTACAGGGCTCGGGTCTGGCTACACCTTC. The J gene is TRBJ1-2, the V gene TRBV5-4; the D gene is possibly TRBD1 (6 bases). Germline loops: CDR1 SGHNT, CDR2 YYREEE (reference sequence). V lost 0 bases to trimming and J lost 7 bases, with 19 bases between them. This CDR3 region has 16 residues.

The CDR3 nucleotides are TGTGCCAGCAGTGTCCCGGGTTACGAGCAGTACTTC. Translating it yields CASSVPGYEQYF. The chain combines TRBV6-4 with TRBJ2-7; D is uncertain. With 4 bases removed from V and 4 bases from J, the gap between germline ends came to 8 bases. Looked up from germline, CDR1 is MRHNA and CDR2 is SNTAGT. The length of the CDR3 is 12 residues.

V usage is TRBV6-5 and J usage is TRBJ1-1; perhaps TRBD1 as D (6 bases). This CDR3 is built from 13 residues. Per the germline V gene, CDR1 is MNHEY and CDR2 is SVGAGI. Trimming cost V 10 bases and J 6 bases, with 18 bases left between them. The CDR3 coding sequence is TGTGCCACGCGGACAGTTGGGTTTGCTGAAGCTTTCTTT. Protein: CATRTVGFAEAFF.

This sequence joins TRBV2 and TRBJ1-5; a possible D gene is TRBD1 (5 bases). This CDR3 has 14 residues. The V gene lost 3 bases and the J gene lost 2 bases, with 8 bases spanning the gap. Per germline, CDR1 SNHLY and CDR2 FYNNEI. CDR3 bases: TGTGCCAGCAGTGAGGGGGGAGGCAATCAGCCCCAGCATTTT. Its translation: CASSEGGGNQPQHF.

This clone occurred once. The chain combines TRBV7-2 with TRBJ2-7; 10 nucleotides line up with TRBD2. Trimming took 5 bases from V and 3 from J; bases not matched to a gene: 7. The CDR3 sequence is 15 residues long. CDR1 is SGHTA and CDR2 is FQGNSA in the germline V gene. This chain's CDR3 is CASSPAGGPFYEQYF. The CDR3 bases are TGTGCCAGCAGCCCAGCGGGGGGGCCGTTCTACGAGCAGTACTTC. The complete variable domain, with remaining parts taken from reference TRBV7-2 and TRBJ2-7, reads GAGVSQSPSNKVTEKGKDVELRCDPISGHTALYWYRQSLGQGLEFLIYFQGNSAPDKSGLPSDRFSAERTGGSVSTLTIQRTQQEDSAVYLCASSPAGGPFYEQYFGPGTRLTVT.

This clone appeared once. V gene TRBV5-4 combines with J gene TRBJ2-5; 11 nucleotides match TRBD1. The CDR3 length is 15 residues. CDR1 and CDR2 (germline): SGHNT, YYREEE (reference sequence). Losses at the gene ends were 4 bases for V and 5 bases for J; bases not matched to a gene: 7. CDR3 nucleotide sequence: TGTGCCAGCAGCCAATGGGACAGGGGGTTGGAGACCCAGTACTTC. Encoded protein: CASSQWDRGLETQYF.